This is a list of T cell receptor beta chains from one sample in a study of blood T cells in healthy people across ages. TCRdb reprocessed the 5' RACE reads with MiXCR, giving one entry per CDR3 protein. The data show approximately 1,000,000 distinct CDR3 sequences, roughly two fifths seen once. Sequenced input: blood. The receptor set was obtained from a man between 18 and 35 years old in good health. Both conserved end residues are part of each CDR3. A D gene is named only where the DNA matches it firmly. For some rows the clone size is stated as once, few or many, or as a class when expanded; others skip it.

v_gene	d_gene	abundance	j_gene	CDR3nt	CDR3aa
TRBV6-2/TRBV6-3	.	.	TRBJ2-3	TGTGCCAGCAGAACCTCCGGGACCCTCGCGGATACGCAGTATTTT	CASRTSGTLADTQYF
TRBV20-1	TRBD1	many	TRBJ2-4	TGCAGTGCCTCAGGGGGAGCGGAAAACATTCAGTACTTC	CSASGGAENIQYF
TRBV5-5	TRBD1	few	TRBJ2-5	TGTGCCAGCAGCTTTAATCAGGGGGCGGTTGGAGAGACCCAGTACTTC	CASSFNQGAVGETQYF
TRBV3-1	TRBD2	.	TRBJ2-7	TGTGCCAGCAGCCCTCGGACTAGCGTCTACAATGAGCAGTACTTC	CASSPRTSVYNEQYF
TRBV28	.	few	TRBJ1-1	TGTGCCAGCCAGGGAGGAGGGCTTGAAGCTTTCTTT	CASQGGGLEAFF
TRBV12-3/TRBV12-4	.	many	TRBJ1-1	TGTGCCAGCAGCTTTACAGTGAACACTGAAGCTTTCTTT	CASSFTVNTEAFF
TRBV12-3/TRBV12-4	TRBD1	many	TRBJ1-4	TGTGCCAGCAGTTTCAGGGGGCCTGAAAAACTGTTTTTT	CASSFRGPEKLFF
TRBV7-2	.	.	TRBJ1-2	TGTGCCAGCACCATAGAACAGGATAGCGGCCTCTACACCTTC	CASTIEQDSGLYTF
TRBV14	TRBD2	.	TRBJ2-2	TGTGCCAGTAGCCAGTCACTAGCGGGGCGCCCGACCAACACCGGGGAGCTGTTTTTT	CASSQSLAGRPTNTGELFF
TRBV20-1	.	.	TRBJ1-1	TGCGGTGCTAGCAGGAACACTGAAGCTTTCTTT	CGASRNTEAFF
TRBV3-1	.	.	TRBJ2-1	TGTGCCAGCCGGGACTTTGCCTACAATGAGCAGTTCTTC	CASRDFAYNEQFF
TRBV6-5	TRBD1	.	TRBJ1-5	TGTGCCAGCAGACAAGACAGGGTAGGTCAGCCCCAGCATTTT	CASRQDRVGQPQHF
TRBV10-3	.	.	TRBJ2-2	TGTGCCATCAGTGAGTCCACAGGGCGGACCACCGGGGAGCTGTTTTTT	CAISESTGRTTGELFF
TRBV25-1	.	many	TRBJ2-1	TGTGCCAGCAGTGGGGACGGATACAATGAGCAGTTCTTC	CASSGDGYNEQFF
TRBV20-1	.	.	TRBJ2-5	TGCAGTGCTTTCGACAGGCTAGAAAGGACCCAGTACTTC	CSAFDRLERTQYF
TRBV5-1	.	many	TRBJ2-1	TGCGCCAGCAGCTTGTTAGATAATCGTGCCAATGAGCAGTTCTTC	CASSLLDNRANEQFF
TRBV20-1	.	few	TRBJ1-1	TGCAGTGCTAGAGCGTTGGGGGAGGTCACTGAAGCTTTCTTT	CSARALGEVTEAFF
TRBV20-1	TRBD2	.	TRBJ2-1	TGCAGTGCTTCCTCTAGCGGGGGGGCCTTGAGTGAGCAGTTCTTC	CSASSSGGALSEQFF
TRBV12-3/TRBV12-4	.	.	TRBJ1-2	TGTGCCAGCAGTTTAGCGTACGGGGGACAACTCTATGGCTACACCTTC	CASSLAYGGQLYGYTF
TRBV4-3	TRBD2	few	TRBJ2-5	TGCGCCAGCAGCCAAGATCTGGCGGGGGGCCTCCTGAGGGAGACCCAGTACTTC	CASSQDLAGGLLRETQYF
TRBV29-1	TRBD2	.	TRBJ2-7	TGCAGCGTCGCCGGACTAGCTGGTGGGAATGAGCAGTACTTC	CSVAGLAGGNEQYF
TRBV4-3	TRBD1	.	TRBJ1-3	TGCGCCAGCAGCCAGGTGACAGGGCTGCCTGGAAACACCATATATTTT	CASSQVTGLPGNTIYF
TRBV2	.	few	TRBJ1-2	TGTGCCAGCAGAGCAGGACGGCCCAACTATGGCTACACCTTC	CASRAGRPNYGYTF
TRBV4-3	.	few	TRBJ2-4	TGCGCCAGCAGCCATTTCCCAGGCTGGTCGTCCAAAAACATTCAGTACTTC	CASSHFPGWSSKNIQYF
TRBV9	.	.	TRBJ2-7	TGTGCCAGCAGCGTAGAGGGAGGCAGTTCCTACGAGCGGTACTTC	CASSVEGGSSYERYF
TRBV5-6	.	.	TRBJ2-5	TGTGCCAGCAGCTTGGTCCAGCTTTCCCAAGAGACCCAGTACTTC	CASSLVQLSQETQYF
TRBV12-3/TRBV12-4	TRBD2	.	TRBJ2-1	TGTGCCAGCAGTTTATCGGTTAGACGGCGGGGGGCCGAGGATGAGCAGTTCTTC	CASSLSVRRRGAEDEQFF
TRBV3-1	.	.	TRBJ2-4	TGTGCCAGCAGCCCCGGGACGGTCACCTACAATGAGCAGTACTTC	CASSPGTVTYNEQYF
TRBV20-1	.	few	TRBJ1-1	TGCAGTGCTAGAGTGGGGAGGACTGAAGCTTTCTTT	CSARVGRTEAFF
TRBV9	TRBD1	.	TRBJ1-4	TGTGCCAGCAGCGGGGGACAGGGGGCGCGGTCTAATGAAAAACTGTTTTTT	CASSGGQGARSNEKLFF
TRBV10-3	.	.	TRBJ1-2	TGTGCCTCCATGGGCTTCGATGGCTACACCTTC	CASMGFDGYTF
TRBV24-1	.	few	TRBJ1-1	TGTGCCACCAGTCGCGGGGGAGACACTGAAGCTTTCTTT	CATSRGGDTEAFF
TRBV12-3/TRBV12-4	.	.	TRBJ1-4	TGTGCCAGCAGCCGCCGGAGGGGGGATAATGAAAAACTGTTTTTT	CASSRRRGDNEKLFF
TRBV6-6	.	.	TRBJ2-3	TGTGCCAGCAGTTACTCAAAAGATACGCAGTATTTT	CASSYSKDTQYF
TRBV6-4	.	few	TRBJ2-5	TGTGCCAGCAGTGTGGATCCCAGTTCCGATGAGCAGTACTTC	CASSVDPSSDEQYF
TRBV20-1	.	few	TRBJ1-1	TGCAGTGCTAGTTTGGCACCTGAAGCTTTCTTT	CSASLAPEAFF
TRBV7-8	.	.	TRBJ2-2	TGTGCCAGCAGCTTCGCACTTACCGGGGAGCTGTTTTTT	CASSFALTGELFF
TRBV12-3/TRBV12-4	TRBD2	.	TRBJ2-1	TGTGCCAGCAGTAGGAGTAGCGGGGTTCCAAATGAGCAGTTCTTC	CASSRSSGVPNEQFF
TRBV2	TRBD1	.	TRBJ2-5	TGTGCCAGCAGTGCAGGGGGTTCGCAGTACTTC	CASSAGGSQYF
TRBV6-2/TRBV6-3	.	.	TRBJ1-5	TGTGCCAGCAGTTACAAGTTCGGACCTCGAGATCCCAGCAATCAGCCCCAGCATTTT	CASSYKFGPRDPSNQPQHF
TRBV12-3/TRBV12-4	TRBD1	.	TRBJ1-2	TGTGCCAGCAGTCTGACAGGGCATACTCACCATGGCTACACCTTC	CASSLTGHTHHGYTF
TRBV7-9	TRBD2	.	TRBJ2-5	TGTGCCAGCAGCAGCCAGGTAGCGGGGTTCCAAGAGACCCAGTACTTC	CASSSQVAGFQETQYF
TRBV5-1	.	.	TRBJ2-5	TGCGCCAGCAGCTTGGCAGGGACAAGGGTAGAGACCCAGTACTTC	CASSLAGTRVETQYF
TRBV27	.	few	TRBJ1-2	TGTGCCAGCAGTTCTGGATACAGGGCAACGCGCTACACCTTC	CASSSGYRATRYTF